The following is a TCR beta chain sequence with its context. The data originate from a study of shared clonotypes between healthy human individuals. Libraries were prepared by immunoSEQ multiplex PCR; TCRdb keeps only in-frame clonotypes and omits some of them. The sample lists around 2,000,000 clones, 95% occurring once. This CDR3 region has 15 residues. Trimming took 0 bases from V and 7 from J, leaving 13 bases between them. Germline V lookup: CDR1 SGHAT, CDR2 FQNNGV. The source of this sequence is a young man in good health. The sequencing sample was made of naive CD4+ T cells sorted from blood. This sample's subset: CD45RA+ positively selected. The V call is TRBV11-2, the J call TRBJ1-5; TRBD1 is a possible D gene (5 bases). The CDR3 here is CASSLDGQGYQPQHF. CDR3 coding DNA: TGTGCCAGCAGCTTAGATGGGCAGGGCTACCAGCCCCAGCATTTT.